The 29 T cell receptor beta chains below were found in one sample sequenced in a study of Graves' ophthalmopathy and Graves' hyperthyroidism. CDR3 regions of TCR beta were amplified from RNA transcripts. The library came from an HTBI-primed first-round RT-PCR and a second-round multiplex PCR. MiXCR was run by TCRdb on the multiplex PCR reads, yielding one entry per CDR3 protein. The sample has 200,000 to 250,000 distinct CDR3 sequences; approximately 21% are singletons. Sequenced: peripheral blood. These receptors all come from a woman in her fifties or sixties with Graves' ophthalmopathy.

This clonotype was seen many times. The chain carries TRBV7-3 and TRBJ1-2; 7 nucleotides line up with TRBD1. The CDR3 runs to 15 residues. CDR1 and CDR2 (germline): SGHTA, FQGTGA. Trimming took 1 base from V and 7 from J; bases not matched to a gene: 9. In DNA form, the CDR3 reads TGTGCCAGCAGCTTAAACACAGGGGCGCTATCTGGCTACACCTTC. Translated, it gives CASSLNTGALSGYTF.

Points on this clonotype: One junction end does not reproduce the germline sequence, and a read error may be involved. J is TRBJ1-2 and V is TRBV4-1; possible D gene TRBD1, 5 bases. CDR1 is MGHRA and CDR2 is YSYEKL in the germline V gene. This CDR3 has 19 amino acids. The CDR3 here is CASSQDLSLVGQGVNGYIF. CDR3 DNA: TGCGCCAGCAGCCAAGATTTGTCATTGGTAGGGCAGGGAGTTAATGGCTACATCTTC.

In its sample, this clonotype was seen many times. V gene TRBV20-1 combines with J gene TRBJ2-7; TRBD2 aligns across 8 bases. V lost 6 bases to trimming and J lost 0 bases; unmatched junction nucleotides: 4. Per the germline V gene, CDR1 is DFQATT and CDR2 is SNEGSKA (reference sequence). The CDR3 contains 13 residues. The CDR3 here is CSAGGGVSYEQYF. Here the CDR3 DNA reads TGCAGTGCCGGGGGGGGGGTCTCCTACGAGCAGTACTTC.

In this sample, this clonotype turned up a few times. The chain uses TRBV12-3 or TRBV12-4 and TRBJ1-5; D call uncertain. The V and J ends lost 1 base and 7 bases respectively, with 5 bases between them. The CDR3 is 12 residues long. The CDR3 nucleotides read TGTGCCAGCAGTTTAGTCGCCCAGCCCCAGCATTTT. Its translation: CASSLVAQPQHF.

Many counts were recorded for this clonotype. CDR3 region: CASGTTWGYTF. The CDR3 DNA reads as TGTGCCAGCGGGACAACCTGGGGCTACACCTTC. The chain carries TRBV28 and TRBJ1-2; D is perhaps TRBD1 (6 bases). The CDR3 consists of 11 residues. Between the trimmed V and J ends, which lost 8 bases and 8 bases, there was a span of 12 bases. The germline gives CDR1 MDHEN, CDR2 SYDVKM.

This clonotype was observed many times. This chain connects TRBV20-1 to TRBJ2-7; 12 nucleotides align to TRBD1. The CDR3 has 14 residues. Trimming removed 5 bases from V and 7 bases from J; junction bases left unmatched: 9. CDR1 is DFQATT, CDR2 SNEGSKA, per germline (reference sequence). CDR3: CSAEPGQGAWEQYF. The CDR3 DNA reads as TGCAGTGCTGAACCGGGACAGGGGGCGTGGGAGCAGTACTTC.

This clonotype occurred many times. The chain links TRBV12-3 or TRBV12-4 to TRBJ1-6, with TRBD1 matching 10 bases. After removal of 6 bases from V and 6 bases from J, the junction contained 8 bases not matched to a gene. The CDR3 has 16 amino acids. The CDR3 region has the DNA TGTGCCAGCAGCCCGGCTGGGACAGGGGTTAATTCACCCCTCCACTTT. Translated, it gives CASSPAGTGVNSPLHF.

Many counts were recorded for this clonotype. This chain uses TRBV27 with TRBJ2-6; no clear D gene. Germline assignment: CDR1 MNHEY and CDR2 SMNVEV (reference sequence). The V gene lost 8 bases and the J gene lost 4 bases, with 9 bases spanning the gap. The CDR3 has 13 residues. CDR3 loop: CASSPRGANVLTF. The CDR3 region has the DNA TGTGCCAGCTCCCCTCGGGGGGCCAACGTCCTGACTTTC. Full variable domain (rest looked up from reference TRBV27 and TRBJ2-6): EAQVTQNPRYLITVTGKKLTVTCSQNMNHEYMSWYRQDPGLGLRQIYYSMNVEVTDKGDVPEGYKVSRKEKRNFPLILESPSPNQTSLYFCASSPRGANVLTFGAGSRLTVL.

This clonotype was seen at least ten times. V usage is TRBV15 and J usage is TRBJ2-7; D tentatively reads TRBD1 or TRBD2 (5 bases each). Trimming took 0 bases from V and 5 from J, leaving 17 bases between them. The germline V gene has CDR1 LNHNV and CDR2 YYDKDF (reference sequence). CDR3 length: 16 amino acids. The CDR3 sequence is CATSRDKGTQTHEQYF. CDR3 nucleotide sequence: TGTGCCACCAGCAGAGATAAGGGGACGCAAACCCACGAGCAGTACTTC.

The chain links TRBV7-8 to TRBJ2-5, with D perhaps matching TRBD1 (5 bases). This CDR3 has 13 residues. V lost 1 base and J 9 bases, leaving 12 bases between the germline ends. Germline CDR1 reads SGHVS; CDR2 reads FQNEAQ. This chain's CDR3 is CASSLVKGWAQYF. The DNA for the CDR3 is TGTGCCAGCAGCTTAGTGAAGGGGTGGGCCCAGTACTTC.

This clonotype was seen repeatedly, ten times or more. For the CDR3, the DNA is TGTGCCACCAGTGACCAGGGATCGGACACCGGGGAGCTGTTTTTT. Translation: CATSDQGSDTGELFF. The rearrangement uses TRBV24-1 and TRBJ2-2; a weak D match, TRBD1 (5 bases). The ends were cut back, 4 bases at V and 3 bases at J, with 11 bases in the middle. Germline V gene sequence: CDR1 KGHDR, CDR2 SFDVKD. This CDR3 contains 15 residues.

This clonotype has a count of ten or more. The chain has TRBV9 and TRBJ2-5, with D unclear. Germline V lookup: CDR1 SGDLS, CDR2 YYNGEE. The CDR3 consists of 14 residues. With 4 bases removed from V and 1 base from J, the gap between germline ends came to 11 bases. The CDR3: CASSRVGTQETQYF. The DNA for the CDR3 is TGTGCCAGCAGCCGGGTCGGAACCCAAGAGACCCAGTACTTC.

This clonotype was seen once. Here the CDR3 DNA reads TGCAGCGTTGAGACAGGGGTTTATGGCTACACCTTC. Protein: CSVETGVYGYTF. The genes are TRBV29-1 and TRBJ1-2, with 8 bases fitting TRBD1. Unmatched junction bases numbered 2, after V lost 3 bases and J lost 5 bases. This CDR3 contains 12 residues. Germline CDR1 reads SQVTM; CDR2 reads ANQGSEA.

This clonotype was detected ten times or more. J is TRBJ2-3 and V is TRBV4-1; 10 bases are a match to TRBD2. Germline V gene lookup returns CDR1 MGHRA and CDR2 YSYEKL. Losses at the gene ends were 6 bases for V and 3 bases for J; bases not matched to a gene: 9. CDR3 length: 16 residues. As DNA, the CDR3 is TGCGCCAGCAGACGAGCCAGCGGGAGGGCGACAGATACGCAGTATTTT. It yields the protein CASRRASGRATDTQYF.

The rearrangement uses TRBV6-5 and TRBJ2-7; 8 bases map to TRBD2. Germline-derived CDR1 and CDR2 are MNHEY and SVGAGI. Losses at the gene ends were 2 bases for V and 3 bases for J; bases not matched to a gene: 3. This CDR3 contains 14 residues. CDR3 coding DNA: TGTGCCAGCAGTTACAGGCTAGCGGGCTACGAGCAGTACTTC. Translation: CASSYRLAGYEQYF.

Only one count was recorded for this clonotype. The CDR3 is CSARDGTSGSAGELFF. CDR3 coding DNA: TGCAGTGCTAGAGATGGGACTAGCGGGTCTGCCGGGGAGCTGTTTTTT. V and J are TRBV20-1 and TRBJ2-2, with 12 bases identical to TRBD2. The CDR3 runs to 16 residues. V lost 0 bases and J lost 6; bases outside the gene matches: 5. The germline gives CDR1 DFQATT, CDR2 SNEGSKA (reference sequence).

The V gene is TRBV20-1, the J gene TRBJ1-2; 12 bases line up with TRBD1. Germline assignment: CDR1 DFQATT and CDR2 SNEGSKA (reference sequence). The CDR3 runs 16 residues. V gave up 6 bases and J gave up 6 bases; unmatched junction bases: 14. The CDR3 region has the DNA TGCAGTGCCACCGGGACAGGGGGCGCGGAGGGAAATGGCTACACCTTC. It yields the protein CSATGTGGAEGNGYTF.

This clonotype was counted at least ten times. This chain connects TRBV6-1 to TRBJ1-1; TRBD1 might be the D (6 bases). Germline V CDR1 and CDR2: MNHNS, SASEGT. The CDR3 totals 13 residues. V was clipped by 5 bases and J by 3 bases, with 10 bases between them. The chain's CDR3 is CASSKGGHTEAFF. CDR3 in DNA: TGTGCCAGCAGTAAGGGGGGGCACACTGAAGCTTTCTTT.

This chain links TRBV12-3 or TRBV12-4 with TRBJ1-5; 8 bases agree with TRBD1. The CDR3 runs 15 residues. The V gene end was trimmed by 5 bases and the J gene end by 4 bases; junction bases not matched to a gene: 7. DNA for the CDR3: TGTGCCAGCAGTGCACCGGGACAGGATAATCAGCCCCAGCATTTT. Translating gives CASSAPGQDNQPQHF.

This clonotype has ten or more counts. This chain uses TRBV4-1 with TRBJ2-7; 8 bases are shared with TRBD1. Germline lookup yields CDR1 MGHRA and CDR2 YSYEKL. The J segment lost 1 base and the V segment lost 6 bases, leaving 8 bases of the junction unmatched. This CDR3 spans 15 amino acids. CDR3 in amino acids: CASRRTGKESYEQYF. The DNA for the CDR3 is TGCGCCAGCAGGCGGACAGGGAAGGAGTCCTACGAGCAGTACTTC.

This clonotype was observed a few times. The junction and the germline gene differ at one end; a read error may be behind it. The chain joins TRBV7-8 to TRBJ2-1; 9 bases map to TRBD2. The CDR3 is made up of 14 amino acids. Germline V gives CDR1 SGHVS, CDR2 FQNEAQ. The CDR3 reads CASSPPGGREGRSF. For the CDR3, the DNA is TGTGCCAGCAGCCCCCCGGGCGGGCGGGAGGGCCGGTCCTTC. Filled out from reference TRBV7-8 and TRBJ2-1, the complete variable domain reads GAGVSQSPRYKVAKRGQDVALRCDPISGHVSLFWYQQALGQGPEFLTYFQNEAQLDKSGLPSDRFFAERPEGSVSTLKIQRTQQEDSAVYLCASSPPGGREGRSFGPGTRLTVL.

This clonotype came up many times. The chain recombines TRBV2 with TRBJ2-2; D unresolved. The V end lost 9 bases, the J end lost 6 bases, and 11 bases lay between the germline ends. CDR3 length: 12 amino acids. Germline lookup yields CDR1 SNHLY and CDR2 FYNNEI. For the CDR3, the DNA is TGTGCCAGTGGGAAGGACGCCGGGGAGCTGTTTTTT. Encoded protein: CASGKDAGELFF.

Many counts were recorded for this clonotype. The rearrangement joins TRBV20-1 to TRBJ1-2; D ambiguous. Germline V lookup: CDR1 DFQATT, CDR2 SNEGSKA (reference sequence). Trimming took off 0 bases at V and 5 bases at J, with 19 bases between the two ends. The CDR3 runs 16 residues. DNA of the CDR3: TGCAGTGCTAGAGATCGGTGGGCAGGAACTGTTTATGGCTACACCTTC. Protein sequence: CSARDRWAGTVYGYTF.

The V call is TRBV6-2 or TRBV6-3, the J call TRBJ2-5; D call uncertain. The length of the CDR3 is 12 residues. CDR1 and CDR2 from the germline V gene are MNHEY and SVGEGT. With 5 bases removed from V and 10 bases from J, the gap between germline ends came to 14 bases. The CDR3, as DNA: TGTGCCAGCAGTCAGACTCTTCGAGGCCAGTACTTC. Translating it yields CASSQTLRGQYF.

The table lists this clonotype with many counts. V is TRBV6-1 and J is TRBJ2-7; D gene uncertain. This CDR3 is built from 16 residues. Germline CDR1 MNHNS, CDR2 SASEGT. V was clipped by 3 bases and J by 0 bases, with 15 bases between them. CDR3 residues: CASSDLSGVSSYEQYF. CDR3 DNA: TGTGCCAGCAGTGACCTCTCTGGGGTGAGCTCCTACGAGCAGTACTTC.

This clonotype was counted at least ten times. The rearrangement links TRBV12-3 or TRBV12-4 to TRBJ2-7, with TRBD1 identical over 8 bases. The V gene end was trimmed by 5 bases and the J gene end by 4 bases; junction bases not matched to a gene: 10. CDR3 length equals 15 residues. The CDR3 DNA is TGTGCCAGCAGTCGACAGGGGTCAAGGGGTTACGAGCAGTACTTC. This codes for CASSRQGSRGYEQYF.

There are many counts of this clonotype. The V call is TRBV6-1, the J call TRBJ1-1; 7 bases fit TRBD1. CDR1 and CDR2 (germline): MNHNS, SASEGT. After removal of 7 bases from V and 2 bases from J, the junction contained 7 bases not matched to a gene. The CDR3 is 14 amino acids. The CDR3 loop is CASNRQGINTEAFF. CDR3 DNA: TGTGCCAGCAACCGACAGGGTATTAACACTGAAGCTTTCTTT.

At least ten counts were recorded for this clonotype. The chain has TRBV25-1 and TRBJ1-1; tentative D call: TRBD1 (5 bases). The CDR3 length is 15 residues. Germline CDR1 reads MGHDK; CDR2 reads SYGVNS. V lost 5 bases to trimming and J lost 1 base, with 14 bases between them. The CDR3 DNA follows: TGTGCCAGCAGTTTCCGGCCAGGGCCGAACACTGAAGCTTTCTTT. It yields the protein CASSFRPGPNTEAFF.

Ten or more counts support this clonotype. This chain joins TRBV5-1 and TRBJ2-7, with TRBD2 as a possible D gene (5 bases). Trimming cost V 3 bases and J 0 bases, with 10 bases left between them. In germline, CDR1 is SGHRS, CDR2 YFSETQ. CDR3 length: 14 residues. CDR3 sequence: CASSSGSGSYEQYF. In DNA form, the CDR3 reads TGCGCCAGCAGCTCAGGAAGCGGCTCCTACGAGCAGTACTTC.